This T cell receptor beta chain is from a study of tumor-infiltrating lymphocytes in oesophageal squamous cell carcinoma. Between the trimmed V and J ends, which lost 0 bases and 11 bases, there was a span of 19 bases. CDR3 length equals 15 residues. Looked up from germline, CDR1 is ENHRY and CDR2 is SYGVKD. This clonotype was observed many times. TCRdb processed the PCR reads anew with MiXCR; each CDR3 protein has one entry. The sample has roughly 20,000 distinct CDR3 sequences, roughly half seen once; the top ten hold 23%. The rearrangement joins TRBV10-3 to TRBJ2-5; no definite D call. This TCR came from a male donor with esophageal squamous cell carcinoma. The sequenced sample consisted of esophageal tumor tissue. CDR3 amino acids: CAISESPSWLGEQYF. As DNA, the CDR3 is TGTGCCATCAGTGAGTCGCCTAGTTGGTTGGGTGAGCAGTACTTC.